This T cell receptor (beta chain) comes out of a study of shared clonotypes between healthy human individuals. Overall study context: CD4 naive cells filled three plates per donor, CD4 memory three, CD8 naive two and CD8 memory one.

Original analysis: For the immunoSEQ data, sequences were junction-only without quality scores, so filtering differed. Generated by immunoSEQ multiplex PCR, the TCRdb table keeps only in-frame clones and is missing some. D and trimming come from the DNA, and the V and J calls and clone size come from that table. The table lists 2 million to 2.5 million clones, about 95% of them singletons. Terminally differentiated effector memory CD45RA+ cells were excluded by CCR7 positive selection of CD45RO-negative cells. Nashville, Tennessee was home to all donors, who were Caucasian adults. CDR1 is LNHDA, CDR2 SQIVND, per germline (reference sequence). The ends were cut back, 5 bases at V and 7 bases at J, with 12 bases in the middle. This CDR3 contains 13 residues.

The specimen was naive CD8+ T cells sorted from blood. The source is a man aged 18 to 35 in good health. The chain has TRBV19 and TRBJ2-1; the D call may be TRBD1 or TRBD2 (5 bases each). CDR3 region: CASSSDWGNEQFF. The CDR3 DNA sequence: TGTGCCAGTAGTTCGGACTGGGGGAATGAGCAGTTCTTC. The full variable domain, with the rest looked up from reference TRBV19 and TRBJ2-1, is DGGITQSPKYLFRKEGQNVTLSCEQNLNHDAMYWYRQDPGQGLRLIYYSQIVNDFQKGDIAEGYSVSREKKESFPLTVTSAQKNPTAFYLCASSSDWGNEQFFGPGTRLTVL.